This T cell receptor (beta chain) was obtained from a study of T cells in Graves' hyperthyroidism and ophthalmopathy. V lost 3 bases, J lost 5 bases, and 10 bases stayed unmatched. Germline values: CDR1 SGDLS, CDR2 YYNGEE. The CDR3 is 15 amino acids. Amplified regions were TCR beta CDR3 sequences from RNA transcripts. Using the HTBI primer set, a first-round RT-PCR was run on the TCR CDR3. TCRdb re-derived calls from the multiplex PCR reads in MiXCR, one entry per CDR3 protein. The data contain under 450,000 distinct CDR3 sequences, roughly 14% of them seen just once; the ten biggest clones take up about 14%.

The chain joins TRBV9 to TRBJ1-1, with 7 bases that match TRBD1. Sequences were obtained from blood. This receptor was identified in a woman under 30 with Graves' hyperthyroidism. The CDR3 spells CASSATWTGMTEAFF. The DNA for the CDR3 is TGTGCCAGCAGCGCAACGTGGACAGGAATGACTGAAGCTTTCTTT.